A selection of T cell receptor beta chains follows, all from one sample in a study of T-cell reconstitution after alpha-beta-depleted transplantation in children. TCRdb reanalysed the PCR reads using MiXCR and keeps one entry per CDR3 protein. The data show around 580,000 distinct CDR3 sequences, 23% seen once. The source material was PBMCs, mostly from graft donor cells, sampled 360 days after TCRalphabeta/CD19-depleted stem cell transplant. Source of these receptors: a boy in the first two years of life who had a stem cell transplant for acute myeloid leukemia, so the T cells may come from the graft donor. CDR3s include the opening cysteine and the closing phenylalanine or tryptophan. D genes are given only for firm matches. Clone size is given for some rows only: seen once, a few or many times, or a class if the clone is expanded.

size	V	D	J	length	CDR3	DNA
few	TRBV6-1	TRBD1	TRBJ1-2	13	CASSPGQAMGYTF	TGTGCCAGCAGTCCGGGACAGGCCATGGGCTACACCTTC
-	TRBV20-1	-	TRBJ2-4	14	CSARGPVGQNIQYF	TGCAGTGCTAGAGGCCCAGTGGGACAAAACATTCAGTACTTC
few	TRBV20-1	-	TRBJ2-3	20	CSARDRSGDRRGGRTDTQYF	TGCAGTGCTAGAGATCGATCGGGGGATCGCCGTGGGGGCCGGACAGATACGCAGTATTTT
few	TRBV7-9	TRBD1	TRBJ1-1	12	CASSFTGTAAFF	TGTGCCAGCAGCTTTACCGGGACAGCAGCTTTCTTT
-	TRBV29-1	-	TRBJ1-5	12	CSVALGDQPQHF	TGCAGCGTCGCACTCGGTGATCAGCCCCAGCATTTT
many	TRBV5-6	TRBD1	TRBJ2-1	14	CASSFGDRINEQFF	TGTGCCAGCAGCTTCGGGGACAGGATTAATGAGCAGTTCTTC
-	TRBV12-3/TRBV12-4	TRBD1	TRBJ2-7	12	CASSLGRGEQYF	TGTGCCAGCAGTTTAGGCAGGGGGGAGCAGTACTTC
many	TRBV5-4	-	TRBJ1-1	13	CASSPDEDTEAFF	TGTGCCAGCAGCCCGGACGAGGACACTGAAGCTTTCTTT
few	TRBV12-3/TRBV12-4	-	TRBJ1-1	15	CASSLASQKNTEAFF	TGTGCCAGCAGTTTAGCGTCACAGAAGAACACTGAAGCTTTCTTT
-	TRBV4-1	TRBD2	TRBJ2-3	19	CASSGEGFTSGGFTDTQYF	TGCGCCAGCAGCGGCGAGGGGTTTACTAGCGGGGGCTTCACAGATACGCAGTATTTT
many	TRBV25-1	-	TRBJ2-5	14	CASSERGAGGTQYF	TGTGCCAGCAGTGAACGAGGGGCAGGAGGGACCCAGTACTTC
-	TRBV11-2	TRBD1	TRBJ2-1	15	CASSLEQGFANEQFF	TGTGCCAGCAGCTTAGAACAGGGGTTTGCAAATGAGCAGTTCTTC
many	TRBV29-1	-	TRBJ1-1	11	CSVAANTEAFF	TGCAGCGTTGCGGCGAACACTGAAGCTTTCTTT
few	TRBV20-1	-	TRBJ1-3	14	CSARDQGTGNTIYF	TGCAGTGCTAGAGATCAGGGAACTGGAAACACCATATATTTT
-	TRBV6-1	-	TRBJ1-5	13	CASSRIPSQPQHF	TGTGCCAGCAGTCGGATCCCCAGTCAGCCCCAGCATTTT
few	TRBV6-1	-	TRBJ1-1	18	CASRPRTARKLMNTEAFF	TGTGCCAGCAGACCCCGGACGGCTCGGAAATTGATGAACACTGAAGCTTTCTTT
-	TRBV9	TRBD1	TRBJ2-5	16	CASSDRRTGGQETQYF	TGTGCCAGCAGCGACCGGAGGACAGGGGGCCAAGAGACCCAGTACTTC
few	TRBV13	-	TRBJ1-5	13	CASSVGAQQPQHF	TGTGCCAGCAGCGTCGGCGCCCAGCAGCCCCAGCATTTT
-	TRBV29-1	TRBD1	TRBJ2-2	11	CSGQGTGELFF	TGCAGCGGACAGGGGACCGGGGAGCTGTTTTTT
-	TRBV20-1	TRBD2	TRBJ2-3	17	CSARRASGGAGTDTQYF	TGCAGTGCTAGAAGGGCTAGCGGGGGGGCCGGCACAGATACGCAGTATTTT
many	TRBV7-2	-	TRBJ1-3	13	CASSLEVRNTIYF	TGTGCCAGCAGCTTAGAAGTTCGAAACACCATATATTTT
few	TRBV29-1	TRBD1	TRBJ1-1	12	CSGRQGNTEAFF	TGCAGCGGCCGACAGGGTAACACTGAAGCTTTCTTT
many	TRBV5-1	TRBD1	TRBJ2-1	17	CASSSGTGYPDYNEQFF	TGCGCCAGCAGCTCCGGGACAGGGTACCCCGACTACAATGAGCAGTTCTTC
-	TRBV12-3/TRBV12-4	-	TRBJ1-2	12	CASSQGWYGYTF	TGTGCCAGCAGTCAAGGGTGGTATGGCTACACCTTC
-	TRBV20-1	TRBD2	TRBJ2-5	14	CSASGRGDQETQYF	TGCAGTGCTAGCGGCCGGGGGGACCAAGAGACCCAGTACTTC
few	TRBV20-1	-	TRBJ2-1	13	CSATRNSYNEQFF	TGCAGTGCTACAAGAAACTCCTACAATGAGCAGTTCTTC
once	TRBV6-2/TRBV6-3	TRBD2	TRBJ2-5	17	CASSFLEGLAGDETQYF	TGTGCCAGCAGTTTCCTCGAAGGACTAGCGGGTGATGAGACCCAGTACTTC
few	TRBV6-6	TRBD1	TRBJ1-2	13	CASSSSTGGGYTF	TGTGCCAGCAGTTCCAGTACAGGGGGTGGCTACACCTTC
-	TRBV10-3	TRBD1	TRBJ2-1	14	CAITGGTGGFEQFF	TGTGCCATCACTGGGGGGACAGGGGGCTTTGAGCAGTTCTTC
many	TRBV20-1	-	TRBJ2-1	14	CSASTPSLYNEQFF	TGCAGTGCTAGTACCCCGTCTCTTTACAATGAGCAGTTCTTC
many	TRBV7-2	-	TRBJ2-5	17	CASSLELSLAAQETQYF	TGTGCCAGCAGCTTAGAGCTTTCGTTGGCAGCACAAGAGACCCAGTACTTC
few	TRBV4-1	-	TRBJ2-3	13	CASSQVYTDTQYF	TGCGCCAGCAGCCAAGTATACACAGATACGCAGTATTTT
many	TRBV4-3	-	TRBJ2-2	16	CASSQEGASGAGELFF	TGCGCCAGCAGCCAAGAGGGGGCTTCCGGGGCCGGGGAGCTGTTTTTT